In this sample, the clone carrying this T cell receptor beta chain turned up once. Sequencing was performed with immunoSEQ multiplex PCR; in TCRdb, only in-frame clones are kept and a portion is missing. The sample records around 130,000 clones, roughly 87% being singletons. This specimen belongs to a study of blood T cell repertoires in COVID-19. The trim removed 6 bases at V and 6 bases at J, leaving 12 bases unmatched. CDR3 length: 15 amino acids. Germline loops: CDR1 SQVTM, CDR2 ANQGSEA. The source material was PBMCs or T cells enriched from blood (not recorded which). The origin of this receptor is a man aged 25 to 45 who had recovered from COVID-19. The V gene is TRBV29-1, the J gene TRBJ2-1; TRBD1 agrees at 9 bases. CDR3 in DNA: TGCAGCGTGTTCGACGGGACAGGGCATTTCAATGAGCAGTTCTTC. Amino acids: CSVFDGTGHFNEQFF.